The source of this TCR beta chain is a study of PD-1 blockade in classical Hodgkin lymphoma. Study-wide results and limits: CD4+ TCR diversity, unlike CD8+, climbed significantly by C4D1. Complete responders' baseline diversity resembled that of newly diagnosed patients.

About this clone: Its antigen is not known.

Relapse was seen in all patients after autologous stem cell transplantation, and brentuximab vedotin exposure was variable. The assay was immunoSEQ multiplex PCR, and TCRdb's table has in-frame clones only and misses some. This sample has 120,000 to 150,000 clones, with less than 80% found just once. The CDR3 totals 15 residues. Germline CDR1 KGHSH, CDR2 LQKENI. V lost 0 bases and J lost 2, with 10 bases in between. Material: peripheral blood mononuclear cells (PBMCs), obtained before the second cycle of nivolumab. The sequence came from a human donor with classical Hodgkin lymphoma. V gene TRBV18 combines with J gene TRBJ1-2; D gene unclear. The chain's CDR3 is CASSPPGTENYGYTF. CDR3 in DNA: TGTGCCAGCTCACCACCAGGAACAGAAAACTATGGCTACACCTTC.